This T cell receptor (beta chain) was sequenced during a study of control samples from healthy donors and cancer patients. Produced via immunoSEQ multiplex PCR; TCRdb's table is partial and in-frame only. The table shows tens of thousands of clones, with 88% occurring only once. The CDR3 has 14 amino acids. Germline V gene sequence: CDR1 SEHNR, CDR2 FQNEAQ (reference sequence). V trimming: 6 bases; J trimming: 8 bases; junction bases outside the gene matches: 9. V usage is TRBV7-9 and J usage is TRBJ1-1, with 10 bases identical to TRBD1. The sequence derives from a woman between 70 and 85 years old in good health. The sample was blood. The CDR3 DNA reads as TGTGCCAGCAGTCTGGACAGGGGGAAGTCCGAAGCTTTCTTT. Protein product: CASSLDRGKSEAFF. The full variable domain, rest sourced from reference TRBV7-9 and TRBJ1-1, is DTGVSQNPRHKITKRGQNVTFRCDPISEHNRLYWYRQTLGQGPEFLTYFQNEAQLEKSRLLSDRFSAERPKGSFSTLEIQRTEQGDSAMYLCASSLDRGKSEAFFGQGTRLTVV.